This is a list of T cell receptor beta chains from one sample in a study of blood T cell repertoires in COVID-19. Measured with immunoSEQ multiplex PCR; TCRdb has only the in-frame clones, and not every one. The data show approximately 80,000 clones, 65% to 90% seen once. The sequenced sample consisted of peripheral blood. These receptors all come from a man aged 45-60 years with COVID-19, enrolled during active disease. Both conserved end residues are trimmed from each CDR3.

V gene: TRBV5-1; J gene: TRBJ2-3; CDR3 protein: ASSLKGSGTSTDTQY
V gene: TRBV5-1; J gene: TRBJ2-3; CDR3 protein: ASSLVGQNTDTQY
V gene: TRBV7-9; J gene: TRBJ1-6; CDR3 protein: ASSWGTGGSPLH
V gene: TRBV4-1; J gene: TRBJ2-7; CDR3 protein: ASSQLAGGGYEQY
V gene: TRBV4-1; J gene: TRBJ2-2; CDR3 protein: ASSQSSGRVGGELF
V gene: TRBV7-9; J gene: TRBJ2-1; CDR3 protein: ASSLVGTGTYNEQF
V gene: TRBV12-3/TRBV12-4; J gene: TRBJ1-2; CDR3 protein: ASRTADGYT
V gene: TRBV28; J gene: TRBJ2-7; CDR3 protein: ASSLGGSTYEQY
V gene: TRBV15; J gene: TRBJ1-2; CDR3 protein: ATSGSPTGGAGYGYT
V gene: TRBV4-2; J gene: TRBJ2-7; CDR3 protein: ASSQEVTGGPYEQY
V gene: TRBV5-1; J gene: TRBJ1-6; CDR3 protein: ASSTGQGSYNSPLH
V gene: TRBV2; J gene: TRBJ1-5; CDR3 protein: ASSDWEGQVRNQPQH
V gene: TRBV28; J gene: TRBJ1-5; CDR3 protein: ASSPTENRAKEPQH
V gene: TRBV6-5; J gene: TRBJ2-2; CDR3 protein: ASREGGKHTGELF
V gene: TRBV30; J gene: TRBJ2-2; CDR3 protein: AWRRTSGRIGELF
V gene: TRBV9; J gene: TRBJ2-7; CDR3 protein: ASSHSGAAYEQY
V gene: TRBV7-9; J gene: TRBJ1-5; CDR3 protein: ASSLERPGPQH
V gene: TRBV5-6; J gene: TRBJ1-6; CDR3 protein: ASSLGQGTRSYNSPLH
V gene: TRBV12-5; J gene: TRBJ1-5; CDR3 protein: ASGHNQPQH
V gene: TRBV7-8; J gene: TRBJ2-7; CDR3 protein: ASSPIIAGATYEQY
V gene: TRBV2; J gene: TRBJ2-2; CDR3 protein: ASGTGYTGELF
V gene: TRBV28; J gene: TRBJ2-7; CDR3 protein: ASKGGLILEQY
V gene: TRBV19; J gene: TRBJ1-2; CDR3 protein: ASGDETGGQAYGYT
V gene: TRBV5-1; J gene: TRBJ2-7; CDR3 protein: ASSWNSGSLGEQY
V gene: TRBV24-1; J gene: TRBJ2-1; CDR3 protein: ATSDFVSGSTDEQF
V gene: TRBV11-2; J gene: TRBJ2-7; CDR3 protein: ASSSTRDYEQY
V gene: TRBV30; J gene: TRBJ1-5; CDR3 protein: AWSVGDRVNQPQH
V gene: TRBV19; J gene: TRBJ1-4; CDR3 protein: ASRQRGATNEKLF
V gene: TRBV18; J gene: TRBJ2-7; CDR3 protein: ASSRAGTGGRERY
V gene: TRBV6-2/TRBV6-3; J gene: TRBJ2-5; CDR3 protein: ASSYPRGQPQETQY
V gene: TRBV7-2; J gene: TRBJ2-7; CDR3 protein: ASSLAGLAGAREQY
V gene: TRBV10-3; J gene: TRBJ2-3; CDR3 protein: AIMDPGQSTDTQY
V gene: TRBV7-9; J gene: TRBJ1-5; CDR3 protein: ASSLTGANQPQH
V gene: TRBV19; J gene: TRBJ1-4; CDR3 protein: ASSRSPEEKLF
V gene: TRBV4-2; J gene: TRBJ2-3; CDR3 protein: ASSQAGTSGTDTQY
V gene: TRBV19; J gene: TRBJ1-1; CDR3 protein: ASSFQGARRPLSGTEAF
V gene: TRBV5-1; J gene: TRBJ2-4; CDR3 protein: ASSLDSGSLAKNIQY
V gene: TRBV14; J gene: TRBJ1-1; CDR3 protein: ASSPHPGQGARTEAF
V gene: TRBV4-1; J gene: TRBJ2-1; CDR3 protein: ASSQEAAIRNEQF
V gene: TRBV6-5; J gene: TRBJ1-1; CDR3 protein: ASREGGRATEAF
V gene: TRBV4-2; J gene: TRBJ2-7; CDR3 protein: ASSQDAGTGAYEQY
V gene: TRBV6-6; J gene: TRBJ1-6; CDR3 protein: ASSRQTGQGFSNSPLH
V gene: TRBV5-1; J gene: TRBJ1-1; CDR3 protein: ASTYRDRGGRQDTEAF
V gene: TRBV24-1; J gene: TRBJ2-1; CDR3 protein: ATSDSITSGYNEQF
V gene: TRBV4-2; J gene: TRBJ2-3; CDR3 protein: ASTGREVADTQY
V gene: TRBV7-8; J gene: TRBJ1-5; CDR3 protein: ASSRGQGNQPQH
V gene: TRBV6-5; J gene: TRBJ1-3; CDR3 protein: ASSSTGSGNTIY
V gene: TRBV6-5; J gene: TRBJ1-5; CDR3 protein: ASQEGASNQPQH
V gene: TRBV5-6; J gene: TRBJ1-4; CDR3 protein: ASSRGTGRTNEKLF
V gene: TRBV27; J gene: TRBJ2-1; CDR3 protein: ASSPYGLAEDNEQF
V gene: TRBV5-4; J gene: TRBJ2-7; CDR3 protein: ASSQDPGRLSFEQY
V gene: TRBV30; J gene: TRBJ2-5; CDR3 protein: AWSRSGPQETQY